The 32 T cell receptor beta chains listed next were all sequenced from one sample in a study of cytomegalovirus exposure and HLA in healthy donors. Only in-frame clones appear in the TCRdb table, and some are missing; sequencing was by immunoSEQ multiplex PCR. The sample records 100,000 to 150,000 clones, 80% to 90% being singletons. Sequenced input: PBMCs. The receptors were sampled from a woman aged 18-30 years in good health and CMV-seronegative.

The chain joins TRBV6-1 to TRBJ2-1; TRBD1 might be the D (6 bases). This CDR3 is built from 14 residues. V was cut by 8 bases and J by 0 bases, with 11 bases left in between. Germline CDR1 reads MNHNS; CDR2 reads SASEGT. CDR3 sequence: CASGQGSSYNEQFF. CDR3 nucleotides: TGTGCCAGCGGGCAGGGGAGCTCCTACAATGAGCAGTTCTTC.

In its sample, this clone was seen once. This chain joins TRBV5-1 and TRBJ2-6; 8 bases are a match to TRBD1. Germline V gene data show CDR1 as SGHRS and CDR2 as YFSETQ. CDR3 length equals 18 residues. Germline trimming cut 3 bases from V and 1 base from J; bases unmatched to any gene: 9. For the CDR3, the DNA is TGCGCCAGCAGCTCAGGGACAGGCTCTACGTCTGGGGCCAACGTCCTGACTTTC. Translating gives CASSSGTGSTSGANVLTF.

Only one count was recorded for this clone. The V and J genes are TRBV7-9 and TRBJ2-4, with 7 bases that match TRBD1. The junction had 20 bases not matched to a gene; V was cut back by 3 bases and J by 9 bases. Looked up from germline, CDR1 is SEHNR and CDR2 is FQNEAQ (reference sequence). This CDR3 has 18 residues. CDR3 sequence: CASSFPHTTGTASPIQYF. The DNA of the CDR3 is TGTGCCAGCAGCTTCCCACACACTACCGGGACAGCCAGTCCCATTCAGTACTTC.

V gene TRBV14 combines with J gene TRBJ2-7; 7 nucleotides agree with TRBD1. There are 14 residues in the CDR3. V lost 1 base and J lost 1; bases outside the gene matches: 1. CDR1 is SGHDN and CDR2 is FVKESK in the germline V gene. CDR3 nucleotides: TGTGCCAGCAGCCAAGGGACAGGATCCTACGAGCAGTACTTC. Protein: CASSQGTGSYEQYF.

The chain uses TRBV7-3 and TRBJ2-1, with 9 nucleotides matching TRBD2. J was trimmed by 5 bases and V by 4 bases; bases with no gene match: 6. The germline V gene encodes CDR1 SGHTA and CDR2 FQGTGA. This CDR3 region has 15 residues. This CDR3 is CASSYSGGTNNEQFF. The DNA for the CDR3 is TGTGCCAGCAGCTATAGCGGGGGAACCAACAATGAGCAGTTCTTC.

The V gene is TRBV10-3, the J gene TRBJ2-3; D gene uncertain. Looked up from germline, CDR1 is ENHRY and CDR2 is SYGVKD. The CDR3 is made up of 13 amino acids. V lost 6 bases to trimming and J lost 0 bases, with 7 bases between them. CDR3 residues: CAIRTESTDTQYF. Here the CDR3 DNA reads TGTGCCATCAGGACTGAGAGCACAGATACGCAGTATTTT.

This rearrangement joins TRBV5-1 to TRBJ2-5, with 12 bases aligning to TRBD1. CDR3 length: 18 amino acids. Germline V lookup: CDR1 SGHRS, CDR2 YFSETQ. Losses at the gene ends were 2 bases for V and 2 bases for J; bases not matched to a gene: 10. In nucleotides, the CDR3 is TGCGCCAGCAGCTTCGGGACAGGGGGCACAATGAGGCAAGAGACCCAGTACTTC. Encoded protein: CASSFGTGGTMRQETQYF.

This chain links TRBV6-6 with TRBJ2-3; D is unclear. The germline V gene has CDR1 MNHNY and CDR2 SVGAGI (reference sequence). V was cut by 4 bases and J by 6 bases, with 8 bases left in between. The CDR3 has 12 residues. The CDR3 sequence: CASSFMSDTQYF. For the CDR3, the DNA is TGTGCCAGCAGTTTCATGTCCGATACGCAGTATTTT.

The chain carries TRBV18 and TRBJ2-2, with a weak D call TRBD1 (5 bases). Germline CDR1 reads KGHSH; CDR2 reads LQKENI. The CDR3 is made up of 14 amino acids. Trimming left V 2 bases short and J 4 bases short, with 8 bases between. CDR3 nucleotides: TGTGCCAGCTCACCAGGGGCTACCACCGGGGAGCTGTTTTTT. Its protein product is CASSPGATTGELFF.

The chain employs TRBV6-1 and TRBJ1-5, with 8 nucleotides matching TRBD1. The CDR3 runs 14 residues. Germline CDR1 is MNHNS and CDR2 is SASEGT. J lost 2 bases, V lost 4 bases, and 1 base had no gene match. CDR3 residues: CASSVQGGNQPQHF. The CDR3, as DNA: TGTGCCAGCAGTGTACAGGGGGGCAATCAGCCCCAGCATTTT.

The V call is TRBV6-5, the J call TRBJ1-6; D gene ambiguous. CDR3 length: 15 amino acids. With 2 bases removed from V and 5 bases from J, the gap between germline ends came to 10 bases. CDR1 is MNHEY, CDR2 SVGAGI, per germline. The CDR3 DNA is TGTGCCAGCAGTTACGGCACAGAAAATAATTCACCCCTCCACTTT. Its protein product is CASSYGTENNSPLHF.

The V call is TRBV7-3, the J call TRBJ2-1, with D uncertain. V was pared by 4 bases and J by 7 bases, with 8 bases between. This CDR3 contains 12 residues. Germline V gene sequence: CDR1 SGHTA, CDR2 FQGTGA. CDR3 protein: CASSSSLNEQFF. DNA of the CDR3: TGTGCCAGCAGCTCCTCTTTGAATGAGCAGTTCTTC.

The chain employs TRBV7-9 and TRBJ1-1; maybe TRBD1 (5 bases). The CDR3 consists of 13 residues. V shed 3 bases and J shed 7 bases, with 12 bases lying between them. Germline loops: CDR1 SEHNR, CDR2 FQNEAQ (reference sequence). Here the CDR3 reads CASSLTQVNEAFF. DNA of the CDR3: TGTGCCAGCAGCTTGACACAGGTAAATGAAGCTTTCTTT.

This chain links TRBV2 with TRBJ1-3, with 10 bases fitting TRBD1. Looked up from germline, CDR1 is SNHLY and CDR2 is FYNNEI. The CDR3 is 15 amino acids. V shed 7 bases and J 3 bases; nucleotides not matched to a gene: 6. The CDR3 coding sequence is TGTGCCAGCATCAGGACAGGGGGTAGTGGAAACACCATATATTTT. Translation gives CASIRTGGSGNTIYF.

This chain joins TRBV21-1 and TRBJ2-7; the D call TRBD1 from the table was never checked on the DNA. TRBV21-1 is a recognized pseudogene. This CDR3 has 14 amino acids. In DNA form, the CDR3 reads TGTGCCAGCAGCAAACGGGACAAAAAATACGAGCAGTACTTC. This translates into CASSKRDKKYEQYF.

The genes are TRBV10-3 and TRBJ1-1; 11 nucleotides line up with TRBD1. J was trimmed by 5 bases and V by 8 bases; bases with no gene match: 10. The CDR3 totals 15 residues. Germline CDR1 ENHRY, CDR2 SYGVKD. The CDR3 reads CAIGGQGATRTEAFF. The CDR3 nucleotides are TGTGCCATCGGCGGACAGGGGGCTACGCGGACTGAAGCTTTCTTT.

The chain is built from TRBV23-1 and TRBJ1-1; 8 bases line up with TRBD1. TRBV23-1 qualifies as an ORF whose function is uncertain. This CDR3 spans 17 amino acids. J gave up 2 bases and V 2 bases, and 10 bases lay outside the gene matches. This chain's CDR3 is CASSQASDRVVNTEAFF. The CDR3 bases are TGCGCCAGCAGTCAAGCCTCGGACAGGGTGGTTAACACTGAAGCTTTCTTT.

The rearrangement links TRBV5-4 to TRBJ2-7, with a weak D call TRBD1 (5 bases). Germline V CDR1 and CDR2: SGHNT, YYREEE (reference sequence). Trimming cost V 4 bases and J 0 bases, with 11 bases left between them. This CDR3 region has 14 residues. CDR3 in DNA: TGTGCCAGCAGCGTCCCGGACAACTCCTACGAGCAGTACTTC. Its protein product is CASSVPDNSYEQYF.

CDR3 sequence reads: CSANKGPGVEYGYTF. The CDR3 DNA follows: TGCAGCGCTAATAAGGGGCCAGGGGTAGAGTATGGCTACACCTTC. The J gene is TRBJ1-2, the V gene TRBV29-1; perhaps TRBD1 as D (6 bases). Trimming removed 7 bases at V and 5 bases at J, with 23 bases between. The CDR3 loop spans 15 amino acids. Germline-derived CDR1 and CDR2 are SQVTM and ANQGSEA.

The DNA of the CDR3 is TGTGCCACCCAAACCCGGACTAGTCACCACGAGCAGTACTTC. Its translation is CATQTRTSHHEQYF. The chain uses TRBV13 and TRBJ2-7, with 7 positions matching TRBD2. The CDR3 has 14 residues. The V segment lost 10 bases and the J segment 5 bases; nucleotides outside the gene matches: 14. Germline V gene lookup returns CDR1 PRHDT and CDR2 FYEKMQ (reference sequence).

This rearrangement joins TRBV25-1 to TRBJ1-3; D possibly corresponds to TRBD1 (5 bases). The CDR3 runs 16 residues. Germline CDR1 MGHDK, CDR2 SYGVNS. V dropped 1 base and J dropped 0 bases, with 10 bases sitting between them. The CDR3 nucleotides are TGTGCCAGCAGTGAATTGGGGGGATACTCTGGAAACACCATATATTTT. As protein: CASSELGGYSGNTIYF.

The chain's CDR3 is CASSGTGVSVNQPQHF. As DNA, the CDR3 is TGTGCCAGCAGCGGAACAGGGGTGTCGGTCAATCAGCCCCAGCATTTT. The J gene is TRBJ1-5, the V gene TRBV2; TRBD1 agrees at 7 bases. There are 16 residues in the CDR3. The V and J ends lost 6 bases and 3 bases, in that order; junction bases with no gene match: 11. From germline, CDR1 is SNHLY and CDR2 FYNNEI.

V is TRBV6-1 and J is TRBJ2-2, with 9 bases aligning to TRBD1. Germline V CDR1 and CDR2: MNHNS, SASEGT. The CDR3 is 15 amino acids. The trim removed 7 bases at V and 0 bases at J, leaving 3 bases unmatched. CDR3 sequence: CASTGQGTNTGELFF. As DNA, the CDR3 is TGTGCCAGCACCGGACAGGGGACGAACACCGGGGAGCTGTTTTTT.

V gene TRBV5-1 combines with J gene TRBJ2-2, with D uncertain. With 10 bases removed from V and 4 bases from J, the gap between germline ends came to 11 bases. The CDR3 extends over 12 amino acids. CDR1 is SGHRS and CDR2 is YFSETQ in the germline V gene. CDR3 nucleotide sequence: TGCGCCTCCAGGAAGAGCACCGGGGAGCTGTTTTTT. It specifies CASRKSTGELFF.

This chain joins TRBV11-2 and TRBJ2-3, with 8 bases fitting TRBD2. Per the germline V gene, CDR1 is SGHAT and CDR2 is FQNNGV. With 2 bases clipped from V and 6 bases from J, the junction kept 19 bases outside the gene matches. This CDR3 has 19 amino acids. The CDR3 is CASSLYSARGGYLVDTQYF. CDR3 DNA sequence: TGTGCCAGCAGCTTATATAGCGCTCGGGGGGGCTATCTCGTCGATACGCAGTATTTT.

This chain uses TRBV14 with TRBJ1-2; D gene ambiguous. From germline, CDR1 is SGHDN and CDR2 FVKESK. The length of the CDR3 is 14 residues. Between the trimmed V and J ends, which lost 6 bases and 4 bases, there was a span of 15 bases. The CDR3 protein is CASRDSGSGYGYTF. The CDR3 region has the DNA TGTGCCAGCAGAGACTCGGGCAGCGGCTATGGCTACACCTTC.

V usage is TRBV15 and J usage is TRBJ2-1; maybe TRBD2 (6 bases). From germline, CDR1 is LNHNV and CDR2 YYDKDF (reference sequence). V shed 0 bases and J shed 9 bases, with 15 bases lying between them. This CDR3 is 15 amino acids long. The CDR3 loop reads CATSRDAAGLGEQFF. The CDR3 bases are TGTGCCACCAGCAGAGATGCCGCGGGGTTAGGTGAGCAGTTCTTC.

This clone appeared a single time. The chain links TRBV6-5 to TRBJ1-5, with 10 bases lining up with TRBD1. Germline V gene sequence: CDR1 MNHEY, CDR2 SVGAGI. With V trimmed by 5 bases and J by 15 bases, 7 bases remained unmatched. The length of the CDR3 is 12 residues. The CDR3 coding sequence is TGTGCCAGCAGTGATCGACAGGGGGCAAGGCATTTT. This translates into CASSDRQGARHF.

V usage is TRBV4-1 and J usage is TRBJ2-7, with D perhaps TRBD1 (5 bases). CDR3 length: 14 amino acids. Germline lookup yields CDR1 MGHRA and CDR2 YSYEKL. The V gene lost 4 bases and the J gene lost 2 bases, with 12 bases spanning the gap. This chain's CDR3 is CASSLEAGPYEQYF. Here the CDR3 DNA reads TGCGCCAGCAGCCTCGAGGCAGGGCCCTACGAGCAGTACTTC.

The table lists this clone with a count of one. The V gene is TRBV11-1, the J gene TRBJ2-1, with 12 bases fitting TRBD2. Trimming took 3 bases from V and 8 from J; bases not matched to a gene: 11. The CDR3 totals 17 residues. The germline V gene has CDR1 SGHAT and CDR2 FQDESV (reference sequence). CDR3 loop: CASSFLAGGPPVHEQFF. The DNA of the CDR3 is TGTGCCAGCAGCTTTCTAGCGGGGGGGCCCCCTGTCCATGAGCAGTTCTTC.

About this clone itself: The junction and the germline gene differ at one end; a read error may be behind it. V usage is TRBV7-7 and J usage is TRBJ1-1; no firm D call. The CDR3 loop spans 14 amino acids. Germline V lookup: CDR1 SSHAT, CDR2 FNYEAQ (reference sequence). In nucleotides, the CDR3 is TGTGCTAGCAGCCCGCACCTAGAGAACACTGAAGCTTTCTTT. The encoded protein is CASSPHLENTEAFF.

The V and J genes are TRBV7-2 and TRBJ1-2, with TRBD1 matching over 8 bases. Trimming removed 1 base from V and 6 bases from J; junction bases left unmatched: 1. CDR1 SGHTA and CDR2 FQGNSA come from the germline V gene. This CDR3 comprises 13 residues. This CDR3 is CASSLGTGNGYTF. DNA for the CDR3: TGTGCCAGCAGCTTAGGGACAGGGAATGGCTACACCTTC.